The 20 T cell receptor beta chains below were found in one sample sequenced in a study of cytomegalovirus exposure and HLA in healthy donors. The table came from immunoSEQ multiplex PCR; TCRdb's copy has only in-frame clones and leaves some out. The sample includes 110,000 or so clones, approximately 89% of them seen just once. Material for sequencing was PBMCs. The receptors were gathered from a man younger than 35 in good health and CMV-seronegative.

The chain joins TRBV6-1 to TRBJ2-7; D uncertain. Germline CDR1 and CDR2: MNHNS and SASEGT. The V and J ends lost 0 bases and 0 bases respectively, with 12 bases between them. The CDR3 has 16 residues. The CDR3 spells CASSEALSRSSYEQYF. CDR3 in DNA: TGTGCCAGCAGTGAAGCACTAAGTCGGAGCTCCTACGAGCAGTACTTC.

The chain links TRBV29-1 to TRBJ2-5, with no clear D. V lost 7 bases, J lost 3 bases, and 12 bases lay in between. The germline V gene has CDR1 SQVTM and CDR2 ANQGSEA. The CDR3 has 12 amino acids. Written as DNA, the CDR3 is TGCAGCGCACCCGGGTGGGAAGAGACCCAGTACTTC. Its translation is CSAPGWEETQYF.

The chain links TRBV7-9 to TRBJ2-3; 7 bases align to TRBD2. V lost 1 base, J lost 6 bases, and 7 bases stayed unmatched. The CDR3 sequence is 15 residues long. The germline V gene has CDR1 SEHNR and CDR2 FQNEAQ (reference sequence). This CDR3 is CASSLGRGNGDTQYF. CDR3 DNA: TGTGCCAGCAGCTTAGGGCGGGGGAATGGGGATACGCAGTATTTT.

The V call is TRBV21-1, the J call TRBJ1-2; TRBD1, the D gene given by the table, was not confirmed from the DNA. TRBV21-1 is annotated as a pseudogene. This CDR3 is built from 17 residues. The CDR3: CASSKRDRGRSNYGYTF. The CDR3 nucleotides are TGTGCCAGCAGCAAACGGGACAGGGGGAGATCTAACTATGGCTACACCTTC.

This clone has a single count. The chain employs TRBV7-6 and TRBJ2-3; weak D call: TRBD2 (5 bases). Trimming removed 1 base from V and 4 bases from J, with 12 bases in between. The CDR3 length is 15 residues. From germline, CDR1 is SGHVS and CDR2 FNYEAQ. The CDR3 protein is CASSLEYGGADTQYF. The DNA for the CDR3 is TGTGCCAGCAGCTTAGAGTATGGAGGAGCAGATACGCAGTATTTT.

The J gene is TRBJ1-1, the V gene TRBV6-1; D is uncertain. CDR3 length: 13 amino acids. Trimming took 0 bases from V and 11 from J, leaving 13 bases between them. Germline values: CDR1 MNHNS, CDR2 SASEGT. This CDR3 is CASSEATVVRAFF. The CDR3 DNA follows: TGTGCCAGCAGTGAAGCCACGGTCGTCCGGGCTTTCTTT.

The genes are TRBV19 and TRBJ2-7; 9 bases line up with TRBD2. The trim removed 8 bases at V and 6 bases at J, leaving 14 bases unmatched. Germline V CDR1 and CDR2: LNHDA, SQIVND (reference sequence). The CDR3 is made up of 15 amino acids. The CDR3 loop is CASADGAGGPIEQYF. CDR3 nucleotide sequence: TGTGCCAGTGCCGATGGGGCGGGAGGGCCTATCGAGCAGTACTTC.

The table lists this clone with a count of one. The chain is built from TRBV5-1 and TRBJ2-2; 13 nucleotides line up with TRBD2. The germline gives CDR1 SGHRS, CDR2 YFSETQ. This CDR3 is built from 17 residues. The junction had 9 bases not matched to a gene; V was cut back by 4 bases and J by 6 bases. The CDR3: CASSPRTSGSRSGELFF. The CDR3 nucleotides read TGCGCCAGCAGCCCCCGGACTAGCGGGAGTCGGTCCGGGGAGCTGTTTTTT. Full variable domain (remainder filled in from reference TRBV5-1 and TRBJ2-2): KAGVTQTPRYLIKTRGQQVTLSCSPISGHRSVSWYQQTPGQGLQFLFEYFSETQRNKGNFPGRFSGRQFSNSRSEMNVSTLELGDSALYLCASSPRTSGSRSGELFFGEGSRLTVL.

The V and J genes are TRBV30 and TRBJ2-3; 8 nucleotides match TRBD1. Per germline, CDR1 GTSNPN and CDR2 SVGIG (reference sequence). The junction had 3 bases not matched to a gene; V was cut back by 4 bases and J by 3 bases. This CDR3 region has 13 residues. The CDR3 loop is CAWTGGWTDTQYF. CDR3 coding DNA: TGTGCCTGGACAGGGGGCTGGACAGATACGCAGTATTTT.

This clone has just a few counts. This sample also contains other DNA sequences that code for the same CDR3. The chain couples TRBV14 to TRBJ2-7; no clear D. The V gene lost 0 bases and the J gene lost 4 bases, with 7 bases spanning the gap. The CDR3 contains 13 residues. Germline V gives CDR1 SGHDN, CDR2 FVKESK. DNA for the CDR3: TGTGCCAGCAGCCAAGAACTTACTTACGAGCAGTACTTC. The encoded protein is CASSQELTYEQYF.

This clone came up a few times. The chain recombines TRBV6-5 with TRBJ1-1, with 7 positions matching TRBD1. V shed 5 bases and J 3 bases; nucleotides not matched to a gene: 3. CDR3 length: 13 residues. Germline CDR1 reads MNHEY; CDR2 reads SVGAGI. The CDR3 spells CASSQDRDTEAFF. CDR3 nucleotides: TGTGCCAGCAGTCAAGACAGGGACACTGAAGCTTTCTTT.

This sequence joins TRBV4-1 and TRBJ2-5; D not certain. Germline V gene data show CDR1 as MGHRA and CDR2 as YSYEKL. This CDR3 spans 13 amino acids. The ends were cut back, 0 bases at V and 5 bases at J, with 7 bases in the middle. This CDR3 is CASSQDLRETQYF. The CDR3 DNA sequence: TGCGCCAGCAGCCAAGATCTGCGGGAGACCCAGTACTTC.

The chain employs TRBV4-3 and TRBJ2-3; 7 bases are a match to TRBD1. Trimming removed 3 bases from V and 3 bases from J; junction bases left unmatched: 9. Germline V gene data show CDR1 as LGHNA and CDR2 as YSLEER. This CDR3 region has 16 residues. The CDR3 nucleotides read TGCGCCAGCAGCCACCTGACGACCAGGGGGACAGATACGCAGTATTTT. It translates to CASSHLTTRGTDTQYF.

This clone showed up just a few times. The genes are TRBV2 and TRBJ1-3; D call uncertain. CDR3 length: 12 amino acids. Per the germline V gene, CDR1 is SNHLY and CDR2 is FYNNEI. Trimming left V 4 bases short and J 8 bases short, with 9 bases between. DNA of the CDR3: TGTGCCAGCAGTGGGGCTGTGGACACCATATATTTT. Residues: CASSGAVDTIYF. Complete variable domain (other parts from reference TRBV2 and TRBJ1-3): EPEVTQTPSHQVTQMGQEVILRCVPISNHLYFYWYRQILGQKVEFLVSFYNNEISEKSEIFDDQFSVERPDGSNFTLKIRSTKLEDSAMYFCASSGAVDTIYFGEGSWLTVV.

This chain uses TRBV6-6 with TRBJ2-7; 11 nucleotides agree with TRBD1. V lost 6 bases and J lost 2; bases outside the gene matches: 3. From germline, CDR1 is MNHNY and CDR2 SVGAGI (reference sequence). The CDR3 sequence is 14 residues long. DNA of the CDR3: TGTGCCAGCAGGACGGGACAGGGGGCCTACGAGCAGTACTTC. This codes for CASRTGQGAYEQYF.

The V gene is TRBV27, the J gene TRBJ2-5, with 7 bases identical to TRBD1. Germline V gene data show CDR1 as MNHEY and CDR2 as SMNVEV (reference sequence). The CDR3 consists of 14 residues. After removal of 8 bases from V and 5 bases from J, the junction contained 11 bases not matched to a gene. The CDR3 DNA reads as TGTGCCAGCCCTCAAGGGGGCATATGGGAGACCCAGTACTTC. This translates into CASPQGGIWETQYF.

CDR3: CASSASGTGRYGYTF. The CDR3 region has the DNA TGCGCCAGCAGCGCGTCCGGGACAGGGCGTTATGGCTACACCTTC. This chain joins TRBV5-1 and TRBJ1-2, with 9 positions matching TRBD1. Germline V gene data show CDR1 as SGHRS and CDR2 as YFSETQ. The ends lost 4 bases at V and 5 bases at J; junction bases unmatched: 9. This CDR3 is 15 amino acids long.

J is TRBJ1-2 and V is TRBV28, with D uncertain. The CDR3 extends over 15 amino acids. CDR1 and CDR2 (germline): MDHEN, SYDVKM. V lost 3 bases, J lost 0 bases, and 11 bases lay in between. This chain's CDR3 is CASSFFFSANYGYTF. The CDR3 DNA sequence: TGTGCCAGCAGTTTCTTTTTCTCGGCTAACTATGGCTACACCTTC.

The CDR3 coding sequence is TGTGCCAGCAGCCGAGGACACAGGGACCACGAGCAGTACTTC. Translating gives CASSRGHRDHEQYF. V usage is TRBV14 and J usage is TRBJ2-7, with D perhaps matching TRBD1 (6 bases). CDR1 and CDR2 (germline): SGHDN, FVKESK. The CDR3 covers 14 residues. V dropped 4 bases and J dropped 5 bases, with 15 bases sitting between them.

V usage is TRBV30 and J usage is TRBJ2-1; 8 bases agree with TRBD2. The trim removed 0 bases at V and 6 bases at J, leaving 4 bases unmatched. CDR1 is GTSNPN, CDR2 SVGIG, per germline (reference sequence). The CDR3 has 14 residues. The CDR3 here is CAWSVGGGLNEQFF. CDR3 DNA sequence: TGTGCCTGGAGTGTCGGGGGGGGTCTCAATGAGCAGTTCTTC.